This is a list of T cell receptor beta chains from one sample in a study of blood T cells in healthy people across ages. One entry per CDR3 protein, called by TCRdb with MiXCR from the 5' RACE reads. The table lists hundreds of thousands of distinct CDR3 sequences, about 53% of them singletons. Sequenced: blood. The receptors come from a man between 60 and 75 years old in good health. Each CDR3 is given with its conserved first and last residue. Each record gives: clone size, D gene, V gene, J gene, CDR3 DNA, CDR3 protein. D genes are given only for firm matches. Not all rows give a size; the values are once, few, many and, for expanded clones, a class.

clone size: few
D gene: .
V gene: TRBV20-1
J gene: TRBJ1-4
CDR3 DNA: TGCAGTGCCGCCGGGTCCTCAACTAATGAAAAACTGTTTTTT
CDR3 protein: CSAAGSSTNEKLFF

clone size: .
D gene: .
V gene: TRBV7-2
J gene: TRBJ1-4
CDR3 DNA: TGTGCCAGCAGCGCGGTTCTAGGTCCGGATGAAAAACTGTTTTTT
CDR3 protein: CASSAVLGPDEKLFF

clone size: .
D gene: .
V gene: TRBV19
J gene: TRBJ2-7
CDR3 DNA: TGTGTTGGTTGGCAGGCCTACGAGCAGTACTTC
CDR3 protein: CVGWQAYEQYF

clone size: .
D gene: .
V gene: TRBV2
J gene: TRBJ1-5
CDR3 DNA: TGTGCCAGCAGTGAGGGGCAGACTAGCAATCAGCCCCAGCATTTT
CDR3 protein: CASSEGQTSNQPQHF

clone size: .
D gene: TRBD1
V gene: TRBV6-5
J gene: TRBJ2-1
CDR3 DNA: TGTGCCAGCAGTCGCGGACAGGGCCGGGGCAATGAGCAGTTCTTC
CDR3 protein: CASSRGQGRGNEQFF

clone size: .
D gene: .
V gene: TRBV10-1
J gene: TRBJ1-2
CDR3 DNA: TGCGCCAGCAGTGAGTCGCCAGGATCGGATGGCTACACCTTC
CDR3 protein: CASSESPGSDGYTF

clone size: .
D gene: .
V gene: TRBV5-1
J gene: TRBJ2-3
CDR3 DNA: TGCGCCAGCAGCTTGGAAAATCCCGTGGGGACAGATACGCAGTATTTT
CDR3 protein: CASSLENPVGTDTQYF

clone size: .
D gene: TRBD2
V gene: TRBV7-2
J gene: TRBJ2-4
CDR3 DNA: TGTGCCAGCAGACCCCTAGCGGTAGCCAAAAACATTCAGTACTTC
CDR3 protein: CASRPLAVAKNIQYF

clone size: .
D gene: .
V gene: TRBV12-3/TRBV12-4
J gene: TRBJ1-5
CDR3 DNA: TGTGCCAGCAGTTTAGTAGGGCGGGGTTCTCGGAATCAGCCCCAGCATTTT
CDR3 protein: CASSLVGRGSRNQPQHF

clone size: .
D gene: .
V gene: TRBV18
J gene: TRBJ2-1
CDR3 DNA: TGTGCCAGCTCACCACCGTATTCCAGGGCCGGTGAGCAGTTCTTC
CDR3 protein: CASSPPYSRAGEQFF

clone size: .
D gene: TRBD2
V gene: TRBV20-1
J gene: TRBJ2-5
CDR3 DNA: TGCAGTGCTAGAGAGACTAGCGGGGGATACAATGAGCAGTACTTC
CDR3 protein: CSARETSGGYNEQYF

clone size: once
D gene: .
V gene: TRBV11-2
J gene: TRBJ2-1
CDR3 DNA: TGTGCCAGCAGCTTAGGATCCTCGGGAAACAGGCAGTTCTTC
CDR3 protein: CASSLGSSGNRQFF

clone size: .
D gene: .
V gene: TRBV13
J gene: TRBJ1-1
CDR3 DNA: TGTGCCAGCAGCTTTTTGGGGGGCACTGAAGCTTTCTTT
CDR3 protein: CASSFLGGTEAFF

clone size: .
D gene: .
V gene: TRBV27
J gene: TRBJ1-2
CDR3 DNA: TGTGCCAGCAGTCTCCGGACCTTAGACGACGGCTACACCTTC
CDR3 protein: CASSLRTLDDGYTF

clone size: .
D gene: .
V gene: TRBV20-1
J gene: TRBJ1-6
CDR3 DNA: TGCAGTGCTAGAGATATAACAGGGTCCCGCTCACCCCTCCACTTT
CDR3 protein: CSARDITGSRSPLHF

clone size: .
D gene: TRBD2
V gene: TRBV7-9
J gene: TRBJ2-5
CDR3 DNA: TGTGCCAGCAGCTCGAGGACTAGCATTGAGACCCAGTACTTC
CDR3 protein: CASSSRTSIETQYF

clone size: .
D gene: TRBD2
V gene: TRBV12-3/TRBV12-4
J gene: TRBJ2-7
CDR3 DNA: TGTGCCAGCAGTCCCCTAGAGGGTGGGGGGGCCTACGAGCAGTACTTC
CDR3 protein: CASSPLEGGGAYEQYF

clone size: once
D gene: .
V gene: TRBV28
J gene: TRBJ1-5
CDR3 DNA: TGTGCCAGCAGTTTATCGGCAGGGGATCAGCCCCAGCATTTT
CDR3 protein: CASSLSAGDQPQHF

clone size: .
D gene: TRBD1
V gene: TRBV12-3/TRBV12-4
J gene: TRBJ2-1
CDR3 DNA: TGTGCCAGCAGTCGGGAGACAGGGGCCCTTAAAGATGAGCAGTTCTTC
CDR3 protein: CASSRETGALKDEQFF

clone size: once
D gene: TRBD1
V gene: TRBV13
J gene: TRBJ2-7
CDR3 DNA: TGTGCCAGCAGCTCGAGAGGGACAGCCCTTTACAATGAGCAGTACTTC
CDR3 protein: CASSSRGTALYNEQYF

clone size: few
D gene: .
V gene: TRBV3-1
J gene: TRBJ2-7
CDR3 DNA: TGTGCCAGCAGCCAAGGGCTAGGTAGCTACGAGCAGTACTTC
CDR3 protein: CASSQGLGSYEQYF

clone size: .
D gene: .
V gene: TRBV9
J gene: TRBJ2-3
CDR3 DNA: TGTGCCAGCAGACCGAGGATGGGAGCGGCAGATACGCAGTATTTT
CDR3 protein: CASRPRMGAADTQYF

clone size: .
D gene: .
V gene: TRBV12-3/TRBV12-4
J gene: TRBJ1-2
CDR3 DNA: TGTGCCAGCAAAGGCTATGGCTACACCTTC
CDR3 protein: CASKGYGYTF

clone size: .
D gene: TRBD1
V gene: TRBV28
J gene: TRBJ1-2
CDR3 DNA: TGTGCCAGCAGTGGAACAGGGGCAGGGTATGGCTACACCTTC
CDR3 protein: CASSGTGAGYGYTF

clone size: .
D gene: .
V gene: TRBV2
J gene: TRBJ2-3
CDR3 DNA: TGTGCCAGCAGTGAAGGACAGTCATCAGATACGCAGTATTTT
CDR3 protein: CASSEGQSSDTQYF

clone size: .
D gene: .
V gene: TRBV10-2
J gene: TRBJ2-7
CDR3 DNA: TGCGCCAGCAGTAGGTGGGCCCTCAGCAATGAGCAGTACTTC
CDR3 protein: CASSRWALSNEQYF

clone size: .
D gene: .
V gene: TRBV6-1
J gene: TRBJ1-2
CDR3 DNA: TGTGCCAGCAGTGCCCTAGGTGATGGCTACACCTTC
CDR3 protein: CASSALGDGYTF

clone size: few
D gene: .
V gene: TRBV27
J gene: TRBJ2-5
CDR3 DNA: TGTGCCAGCAGTCCTTCTTGGACACCTCCGGGAACCCAGTACTTC
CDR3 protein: CASSPSWTPPGTQYF

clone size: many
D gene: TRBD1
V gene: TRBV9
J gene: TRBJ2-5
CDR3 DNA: TGTGCCAGCAGCGTAGCGGGACAGGGCGGCGAGACCCAGTACTTC
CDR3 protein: CASSVAGQGGETQYF

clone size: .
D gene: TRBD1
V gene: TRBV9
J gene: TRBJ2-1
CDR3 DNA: TGTGCCAGCAGCCCCCTGACAGGGGGCAATGAGCAGTTCTTC
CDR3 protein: CASSPLTGGNEQFF

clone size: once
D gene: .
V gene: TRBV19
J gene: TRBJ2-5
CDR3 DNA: TGTGCCAGTAGTATGAACAGGGAAGAGACCCAGTACTTC
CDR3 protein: CASSMNREETQYF

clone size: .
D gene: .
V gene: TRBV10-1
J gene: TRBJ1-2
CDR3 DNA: TGCGCCAGCACCCCGGGGCATCTCTATGGCTACACCTTC
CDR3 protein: CASTPGHLYGYTF

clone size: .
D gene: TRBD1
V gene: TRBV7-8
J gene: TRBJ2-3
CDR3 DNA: TGTGCCAGCAGCCGGCACCGGGACAGGGGCCCAGATACGCAGTATTTT
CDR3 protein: CASSRHRDRGPDTQYF

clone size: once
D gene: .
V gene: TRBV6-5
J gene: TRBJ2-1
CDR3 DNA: TGTGCCAGCAGTCAAATCCTGGGGGTCCCCTACAATGAGCAGTTCTTC
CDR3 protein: CASSQILGVPYNEQFF

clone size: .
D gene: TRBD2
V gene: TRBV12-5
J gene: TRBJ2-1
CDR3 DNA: TGTGCTAGTGGCCAGACTAGCGGGGGGCGGTCCCCCAATGAGCAGTTCTTC
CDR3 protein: CASGQTSGGRSPNEQFF

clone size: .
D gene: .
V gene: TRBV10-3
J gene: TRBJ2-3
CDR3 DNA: TGTGCCACCTCGCAGGCAGATACGCAGTATTTT
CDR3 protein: CATSQADTQYF

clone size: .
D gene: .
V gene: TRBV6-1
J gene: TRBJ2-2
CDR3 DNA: .
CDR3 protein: CASILGQGANTGELFF

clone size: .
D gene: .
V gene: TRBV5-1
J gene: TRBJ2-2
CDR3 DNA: TGCGCCAGCAGCTCCCCGGCAGGGGCGAACACCGGGGAGCTGTTTTTT
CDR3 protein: CASSSPAGANTGELFF

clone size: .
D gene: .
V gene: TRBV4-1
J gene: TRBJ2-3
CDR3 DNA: TGCGCCAGCAGCCAAGTCTGGGGCGGACAGAACCCCGATACGCAGTATTTT
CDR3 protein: CASSQVWGGQNPDTQYF

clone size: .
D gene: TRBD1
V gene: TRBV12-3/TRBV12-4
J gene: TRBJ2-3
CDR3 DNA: TGTGCCAGCACCCGGGACAGTGCTGCGCAGTATTTT
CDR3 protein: CASTRDSAAQYF

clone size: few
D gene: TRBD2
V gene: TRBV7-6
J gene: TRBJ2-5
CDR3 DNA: TGTGCCAGCAGCTTACAGGCTAGCGGGGTTGAGACCCAGTACTTC
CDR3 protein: CASSLQASGVETQYF

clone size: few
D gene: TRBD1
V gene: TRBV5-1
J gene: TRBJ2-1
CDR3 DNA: TGCGCCAGCGGAGGACAGGGGGAAAGCAATGAGCAGTTCTTC
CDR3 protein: CASGGQGESNEQFF

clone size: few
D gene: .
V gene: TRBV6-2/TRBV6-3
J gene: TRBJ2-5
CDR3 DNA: TGTGCCAGCAGTTACTCGGAGGAGGGCTCCAAGAAGACCCAGTACTTC
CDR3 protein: CASSYSEEGSKKTQYF

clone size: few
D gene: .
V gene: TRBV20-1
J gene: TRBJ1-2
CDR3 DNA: TGCAGTGCTAGAGAGGGCCAGGGGAACTATGGCTACACCTTC
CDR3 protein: CSAREGQGNYGYTF

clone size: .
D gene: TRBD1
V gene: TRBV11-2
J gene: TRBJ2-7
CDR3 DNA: TGTGCCAGCAGCTTAGACGGACAGGGCGGCTACGAGCAGTACTTC
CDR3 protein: CASSLDGQGGYEQYF

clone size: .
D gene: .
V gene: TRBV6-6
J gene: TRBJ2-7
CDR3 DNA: TGTGCCAGCAGGCAAACGAGTGGTGAGCAGTACTTC
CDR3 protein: CASRQTSGEQYF

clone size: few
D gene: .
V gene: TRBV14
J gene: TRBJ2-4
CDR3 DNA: TGTGCCAGCAGCAACAGGGGGGGCAAAAACATTCAGTACTTC
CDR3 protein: CASSNRGGKNIQYF

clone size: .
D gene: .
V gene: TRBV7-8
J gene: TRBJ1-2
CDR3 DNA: TGTGCCAGCAGCCAAACAGGGCGCTCCCGAGGGGGCTACACCTTC
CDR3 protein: CASSQTGRSRGGYTF

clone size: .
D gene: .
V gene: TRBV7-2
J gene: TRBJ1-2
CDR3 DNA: TGTGCCAGCAGCTTAGGTGGAGGGTCAGGGGGCTACACCTTC
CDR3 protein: CASSLGGGSGGYTF

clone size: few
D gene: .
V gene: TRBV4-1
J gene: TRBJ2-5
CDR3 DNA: TGCGCCAGCAGCCAAGATAGGGGAGGCCCAGAGACCCAGTACTTC
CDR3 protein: CASSQDRGGPETQYF

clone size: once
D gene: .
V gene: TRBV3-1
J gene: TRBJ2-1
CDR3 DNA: TGTGCCAGCAGCCCCGTGAGGACAGTGCCGGTGGGGGGCTACAATGAGCAGTTCTTC
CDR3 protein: CASSPVRTVPVGGYNEQFF